A selection of T cell receptor beta chains follows, all from one sample in a study of early T cells in non-severe SARS-CoV-2 infection. Using its own MiXCR run on the 5' RACE reads, TCRdb lists one record per CDR3 protein. This table holds tens of thousands of distinct CDR3 sequences, around 8% found once. Source: whole blood, taken at baseline. These receptors were taken from an adult who was a healthcare worker with PCR-confirmed SARS-CoV-2 infection or an uninfected control (not recorded which). CDR3s include the opening cysteine and the closing phenylalanine or tryptophan. Each record gives: V gene, D gene, J gene, clone size, CDR3 DNA, CDR3 protein. D genes are given only for firm matches. Not every row has a clone size; where given, it reads once, few, many or a size class.

v_gene: TRBV15
d_gene: -
j_gene: TRBJ2-7
abundance: few
CDR3nt: TGTGCCACCAGCAGTTCCCAAAGACCCTACGAGCAGTACTTC
CDR3aa: CATSSSQRPYEQYF

v_gene: TRBV11-2
d_gene: -
j_gene: TRBJ2-1
abundance: few
CDR3nt: TGTGCCAGCAGCTTAGATCCGGGGGCCGCCTACAATGAGCAGTTCTTC
CDR3aa: CASSLDPGAAYNEQFF

v_gene: TRBV28
d_gene: -
j_gene: TRBJ2-2
abundance: few
CDR3nt: TGTGCCAGCAGTTTGTGGGCAGCGGCGAACACCGGGGAGCTGTTTTTT
CDR3aa: CASSLWAAANTGELFF

v_gene: TRBV7-2
d_gene: TRBD2
j_gene: TRBJ2-2
abundance: few
CDR3nt: TGTGCCAGCAGCTTACTTGGACTAGCGGATGCCGGGGAGCTGTTTTTT
CDR3aa: CASSLLGLADAGELFF

v_gene: TRBV7-9
d_gene: TRBD2
j_gene: TRBJ2-1
abundance: -
CDR3nt: TGTGCCAGCAGCTTAAGGACTAGCGGAAACAATGAGCAGTTCTTC
CDR3aa: CASSLRTSGNNEQFF

v_gene: TRBV20-1
d_gene: -
j_gene: TRBJ2-1
abundance: many
CDR3nt: TGCAGTGCTAGGAGTCACTTACATGAGCAGTTCTTC
CDR3aa: CSARSHLHEQFF

v_gene: TRBV25-1
d_gene: -
j_gene: TRBJ2-2
abundance: -
CDR3nt: TGTGCCAGCAGTGAGGGCAATAGCAGGGTCAGGGGCGGGGAGCTGTTTTTT
CDR3aa: CASSEGNSRVRGGELFF

v_gene: TRBV6-2/TRBV6-3
d_gene: -
j_gene: TRBJ1-5
abundance: -
CDR3nt: TGTGCCAGCAGTTACTGGGGGAGCAATCAGCCCCAGCATTTT
CDR3aa: CASSYWGSNQPQHF

v_gene: TRBV6-5
d_gene: -
j_gene: TRBJ2-7
abundance: few
CDR3nt: TGTGCCAGCAGTTACGGCAGAGAGCAGTACTTC
CDR3aa: CASSYGREQYF

v_gene: TRBV5-6
d_gene: -
j_gene: TRBJ2-7
abundance: many
CDR3nt: TGTGCCAGCAGTTTGGAGTCAGGGTTAGGGCAGTACTTC
CDR3aa: CASSLESGLGQYF

v_gene: TRBV7-2
d_gene: -
j_gene: TRBJ2-7
abundance: many
CDR3nt: TGTGCCAGCAGCCAGGGGCCAGTTAGCTCCTACGAGCAGTACTTC
CDR3aa: CASSQGPVSSYEQYF

v_gene: TRBV20-1
d_gene: TRBD1
j_gene: TRBJ2-1
abundance: many
CDR3nt: TGCAGTGCTAGTCAAACGTTAAGACAGGGTGCCAATGAGCAGTTCTTC
CDR3aa: CSASQTLRQGANEQFF

v_gene: TRBV11-2
d_gene: -
j_gene: TRBJ1-2
abundance: once
CDR3nt: TGTGCCAGCAGCTCCACGTCCTTCGGGGAGGCTCTAGGGGGCTACACCTTC
CDR3aa: CASSSTSFGEALGGYTF

v_gene: TRBV12-3/TRBV12-4
d_gene: -
j_gene: TRBJ2-2
abundance: few
CDR3nt: TGTGCCAGCGAGGGGGGAAACACCGGGGAGCTGTTTTTT
CDR3aa: CASEGGNTGELFF

v_gene: TRBV10-3
d_gene: -
j_gene: TRBJ2-7
abundance: -
CDR3nt: TGTGCCCCAGGACAGACCCCGTCCTACGAGCAGTACTTC
CDR3aa: CAPGQTPSYEQYF

v_gene: TRBV20-1
d_gene: TRBD2
j_gene: TRBJ2-3
abundance: many
CDR3nt: TGCAGTGCGCAGTCGGAGCGGGGGGCCCCGGATACGCAGTATTTT
CDR3aa: CSAQSERGAPDTQYF

v_gene: TRBV18
d_gene: -
j_gene: TRBJ1-1
abundance: many
CDR3nt: TGTGCCAGCTCACCCGGCCAGAACACTGAAGCTTTCTTT
CDR3aa: CASSPGQNTEAFF

v_gene: TRBV12-3/TRBV12-4
d_gene: -
j_gene: TRBJ2-1
abundance: many
CDR3nt: TGTGCCAGCAGTTTACAGGGAGAGGTCGATGAGCAGTTCTTC
CDR3aa: CASSLQGEVDEQFF

v_gene: TRBV2
d_gene: -
j_gene: TRBJ2-7
abundance: -
CDR3nt: TGTGCCAGCTCTCTTAGAACAGGGCCCTACGAGCAGTACTTC
CDR3aa: CASSLRTGPYEQYF

v_gene: TRBV20-1
d_gene: -
j_gene: TRBJ1-1
abundance: -
CDR3nt: TGCAGTGCTAAGGGGGACACTGAAGCTTTCTTT
CDR3aa: CSAKGDTEAFF

v_gene: TRBV5-1
d_gene: TRBD2
j_gene: TRBJ2-3
abundance: medium-sized
CDR3nt: TGCGCCAGCAGCTTGGGGACTAGCGGGGGGATGGAAGATACGCAGTATTTT
CDR3aa: CASSLGTSGGMEDTQYF